This T cell receptor (beta chain) was recorded in a study of vaccination and CD4 T cells after COVID-19. The treatment here: roughly 10-day PBMC culture with coronavirus spike peptide pools or control peptides (ViraFEST assay). V gave up 6 bases and J gave up 6 bases, with 11 bases separating them. This CDR3 spans 12 amino acids. CDR1 and CDR2 (germline): SNHLY, FYNNEI. Sequenced with the Oncomine TCR Beta short-read assay was DNA taken from cultured CD4+ T cells. One entry per CDR3 protein, called by TCRdb with MiXCR from the PCR reads. The data show about 15,000 distinct CDR3 sequences, approximately 30% seen once. About this clonotype: Its antigen is unknown. The conserved closing phenylalanine or tryptophan is absent in this CDR3, likely reflecting a read error.

The specimen sequenced was cultured CD4+ T cells from blood. This clonotype was obtained from a human donor with COVID-19. The chain uses TRBV2 and TRBJ1-2; D is perhaps TRBD1 (6 bases). The DNA of the CDR3 is TGTGCCAGCAGAGATGACAGGAATGGCTACACCCTC. It is translated as CASRDDRNGYTL.